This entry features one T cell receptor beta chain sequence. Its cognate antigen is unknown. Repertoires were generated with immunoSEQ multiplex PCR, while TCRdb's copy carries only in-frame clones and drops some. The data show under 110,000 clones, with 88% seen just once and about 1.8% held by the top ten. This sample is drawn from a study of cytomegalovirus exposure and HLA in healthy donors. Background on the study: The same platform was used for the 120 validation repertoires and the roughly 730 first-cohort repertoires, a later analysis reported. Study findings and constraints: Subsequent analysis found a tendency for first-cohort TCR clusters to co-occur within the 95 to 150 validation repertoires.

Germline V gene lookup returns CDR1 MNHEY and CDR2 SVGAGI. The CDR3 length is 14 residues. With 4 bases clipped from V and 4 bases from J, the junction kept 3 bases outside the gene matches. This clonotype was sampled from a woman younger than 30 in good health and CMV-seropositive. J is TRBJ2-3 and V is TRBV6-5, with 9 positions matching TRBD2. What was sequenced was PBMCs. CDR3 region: CASSSGLAADTQYF. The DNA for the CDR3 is TGTGCCAGCAGTTCGGGACTAGCAGCAGATACGCAGTATTTT.